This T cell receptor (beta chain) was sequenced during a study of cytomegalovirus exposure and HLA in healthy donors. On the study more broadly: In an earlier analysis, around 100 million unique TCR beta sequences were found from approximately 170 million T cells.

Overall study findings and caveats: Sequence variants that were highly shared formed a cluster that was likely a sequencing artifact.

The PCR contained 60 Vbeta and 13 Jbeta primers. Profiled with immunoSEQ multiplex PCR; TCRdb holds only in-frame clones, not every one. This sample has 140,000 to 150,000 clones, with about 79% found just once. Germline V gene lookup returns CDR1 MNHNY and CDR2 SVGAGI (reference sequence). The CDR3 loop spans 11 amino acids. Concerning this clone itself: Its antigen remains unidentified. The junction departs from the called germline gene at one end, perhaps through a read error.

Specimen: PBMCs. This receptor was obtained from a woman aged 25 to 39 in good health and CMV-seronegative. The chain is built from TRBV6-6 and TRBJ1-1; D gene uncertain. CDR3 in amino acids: CASSSNIEAFF. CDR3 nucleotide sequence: TGTGCCAGCAGTTCAAACATTGAAGCTTTCTTT.